The 12 T cell receptor beta chains presented below share a single source sample, sequenced in a study of OX40 agonist ivuxolimab in advanced cancers. Repertoires were generated with immunoSEQ multiplex PCR, while TCRdb's copy carries only in-frame clones and drops some. The repertoire holds roughly 100,000 clones, with roughly 89% as singletons. Sequences were derived from CD4+ or CD8+ T cells sorted from blood, sampled in a trial of the OX40 agonist ivuxolimab. The receptors come from an adult with an advanced solid tumor such as melanoma, head and neck, liver or kidney cancer.

The chain is built from TRBV25-1 and TRBJ1-3; tentatively, D is TRBD1 (5 bases). Germline V gene lookup returns CDR1 MGHDK and CDR2 SYGVNS. Trimming removed 9 bases at V and 0 bases at J, with 15 bases between. The CDR3 totals 15 residues. Written as DNA, the CDR3 is TGTGCCAGAGAAAGGGACGGGAGCTCTGGAAACACCATATATTTT. Protein sequence: CARERDGSSGNTIYF.

V gene TRBV2 combines with J gene TRBJ1-1; D is unresolved. The CDR3 is made up of 14 amino acids. The germline V gene encodes CDR1 SNHLY and CDR2 FYNNEI. The V and J ends lost 4 bases and 1 base respectively, with 10 bases between them. The CDR3: CASSARVKNTEAFF. CDR3 nucleotides: TGTGCCAGCAGTGCGCGGGTAAAGAACACTGAAGCTTTCTTT.

The chain joins TRBV9 to TRBJ1-3; 9 bases line up with TRBD1. Germline trimming cut 3 bases from V and 1 base from J; bases unmatched to any gene: 5. The CDR3 totals 16 residues. Per the germline V gene, CDR1 is SGDLS and CDR2 is YYNGEE. The CDR3 is CASSEGTGWSGNTIYF. Here the CDR3 DNA reads TGTGCCAGCAGCGAGGGGACAGGGTGGTCTGGAAACACCATATATTTT. The full variable domain, rest sourced from reference TRBV9 and TRBJ1-3, is DSGVTQTPKHLITATGQRVTLRCSPRSGDLSVYWYQQSLDQGLQFLIQYYNGEERAKGNILERFSAQQFPDLHSELNLSSLELGDSALYFCASSEGTGWSGNTIYFGEGSWLTVV.

The gene calls are TRBV4-3 and TRBJ2-2; D ambiguous. V was trimmed by 1 base and J by 4 bases, leaving 7 bases between them. CDR3 length: 14 amino acids. Germline CDR1 is LGHNA and CDR2 is YSLEER. Written as DNA, the CDR3 is TGCGCCAGCAGCCAAGGAGAGTTCACCGGGGAGCTGTTTTTT. Amino acids: CASSQGEFTGELFF.

This chain links TRBV2 with TRBJ1-6; D ambiguous. The CDR3 loop spans 18 amino acids. Trimming cost V 4 bases and J 0 bases, with 16 bases left between them. Germline V gene data show CDR1 as SNHLY and CDR2 as FYNNEI. The CDR3, as DNA: TGTGCCAGCAGTGCCGGGCCATCGGAGGGCTCCTATAATTCACCCCTCCACTTT. Its translation: CASSAGPSEGSYNSPLHF.

The chain joins TRBV28 to TRBJ2-7; D is unresolved. CDR3 size: 13 residues. Germline values: CDR1 MDHEN, CDR2 SYDVKM. Trimming stripped 4 bases from V and 0 bases from J, with 7 bases between. The CDR3 DNA reads TGTGCCAGCAGTTCTTCCCCCTCCTACGAGCAGTACTTC. This sequence encodes CASSSSPSYEQYF. The full variable domain, rest sourced from reference TRBV28 and TRBJ2-7, is DVKVTQSSRYLVKRTGEKVFLECVQDMDHENMFWYRQDPGLGLRLIYFSYDVKMKEKGDIPEGYSVSREKKERFSLILESASTNQTSMYLCASSSSPSYEQYFGPGTRLTVT.

The genes are TRBV5-5 and TRBJ1-5; the D is unclear. The length of the CDR3 is 14 residues. Germline V lookup: CDR1 SGHKS, CDR2 YYEKEE (reference sequence). V was clipped by 0 bases and J by 6 bases, with 10 bases between them. Here the CDR3 DNA reads TGTGCCAGCAGCTTGGAAGGCGGAGCTCAGCCCCAGCATTTT. This codes for CASSLEGGAQPQHF.

The chain is built from TRBV30 and TRBJ1-1; D is undetermined. There are 12 residues in the CDR3. The V end was cut by 3 bases, the J end by 7 bases, with 12 bases between. Per the germline V gene, CDR1 is GTSNPN and CDR2 is SVGIG (reference sequence). The CDR3 loop reads CAWSARTGEAFF. As DNA, the CDR3 is TGTGCCTGGAGCGCTAGGACGGGTGAAGCTTTCTTT.

The gene calls are TRBV19 and TRBJ2-2; D might be TRBD1 (6 bases). This CDR3 is built from 15 residues. Germline CDR1 reads LNHDA; CDR2 reads SQIVND (reference sequence). V lost 1 base, J lost 4 bases, and 10 bases lay in between. The CDR3 protein is CASSIGTALTGELFF. CDR3 in DNA: TGTGCCAGTAGTATAGGGACAGCCCTCACCGGGGAGCTGTTTTTT.

This clone turned up a few times. The chain has TRBV7-7 and TRBJ1-4; the D is unclear. The germline V and J ends were trimmed by 1 base and 5 bases, with 5 bases remaining between them. The germline V gene encodes CDR1 SSHAT and CDR2 FNYEAQ (reference sequence). The CDR3 length is 13 residues. The CDR3 loop is CASSLDTNEKLFF. The CDR3 DNA is TGTGCCAGCAGCTTAGACACAAATGAAAAACTGTTTTTT.

The J gene is TRBJ2-7, the V gene TRBV6-5; TRBD2 matches at 8 bases. Looked up from germline, CDR1 is MNHEY and CDR2 is SVGAGI. The CDR3 has 12 amino acids. V shed 7 bases, J shed 6 bases, and the junction held 5 bases outside the gene matches. In DNA, the CDR3 is TGTGCCAGCACTCCCGCGGGGGGCGAGCAGTACTTC. The encoded protein is CASTPAGGEQYF.

The chain employs TRBV14 and TRBJ2-5; D is uncertain. This CDR3 is 11 amino acids long. In germline, CDR1 is SGHDN, CDR2 FVKESK. Trimming shortened V by 8 bases and J by 2 bases, and 6 bases separated the two germline ends. The CDR3 is CASGWQETQYF. Here the CDR3 DNA reads TGTGCCAGCGGCTGGCAAGAGACCCAGTACTTC.